The present T cell receptor (beta chain) was sequenced within a study of shared clonotypes between healthy human individuals. Study conclusions and caveats: Generally, estimated richness proved larger in naive subsets than it did in memory subsets. Genetic and exposure-history diversity was limited by the small donor number.

The donor population consisted of healthy HIV-negative adults with no recent acute infections or vaccinations. Looked up from germline, CDR1 is SGHNT and CDR2 is YENEEA. The CDR3 runs 13 residues. Trimming stripped 10 bases from V and 7 bases from J, with 19 bases between. Source study methods: ImmunoSEQ only sent back junction sequences with no quality scores, so filtering was done differently. The assay was immunoSEQ multiplex PCR, and TCRdb's table has in-frame clones only and misses some. That table furnishes V, J and clone size, whereas the DNA furnished D and trimming. In the table there are approximately 98,000 clones, 68% of which are singletons. This clone was seen a handful of times. The antigen is unknown.

This chain joins TRBV11-3 and TRBJ1-2; D might be TRBD1 (6 bases). The source of this sequence is a young woman in good health. Sequenced: memory CD8+ T cells sorted from blood. Subset in this sample: CD45RO+ cells pooled with CCR7-negative TemRA cells. This CDR3 reads CATSRGASGGYTF. Written as DNA, the CDR3 is TGTGCCACGTCCAGGGGAGCGTCCGGTGGCTACACCTTC.